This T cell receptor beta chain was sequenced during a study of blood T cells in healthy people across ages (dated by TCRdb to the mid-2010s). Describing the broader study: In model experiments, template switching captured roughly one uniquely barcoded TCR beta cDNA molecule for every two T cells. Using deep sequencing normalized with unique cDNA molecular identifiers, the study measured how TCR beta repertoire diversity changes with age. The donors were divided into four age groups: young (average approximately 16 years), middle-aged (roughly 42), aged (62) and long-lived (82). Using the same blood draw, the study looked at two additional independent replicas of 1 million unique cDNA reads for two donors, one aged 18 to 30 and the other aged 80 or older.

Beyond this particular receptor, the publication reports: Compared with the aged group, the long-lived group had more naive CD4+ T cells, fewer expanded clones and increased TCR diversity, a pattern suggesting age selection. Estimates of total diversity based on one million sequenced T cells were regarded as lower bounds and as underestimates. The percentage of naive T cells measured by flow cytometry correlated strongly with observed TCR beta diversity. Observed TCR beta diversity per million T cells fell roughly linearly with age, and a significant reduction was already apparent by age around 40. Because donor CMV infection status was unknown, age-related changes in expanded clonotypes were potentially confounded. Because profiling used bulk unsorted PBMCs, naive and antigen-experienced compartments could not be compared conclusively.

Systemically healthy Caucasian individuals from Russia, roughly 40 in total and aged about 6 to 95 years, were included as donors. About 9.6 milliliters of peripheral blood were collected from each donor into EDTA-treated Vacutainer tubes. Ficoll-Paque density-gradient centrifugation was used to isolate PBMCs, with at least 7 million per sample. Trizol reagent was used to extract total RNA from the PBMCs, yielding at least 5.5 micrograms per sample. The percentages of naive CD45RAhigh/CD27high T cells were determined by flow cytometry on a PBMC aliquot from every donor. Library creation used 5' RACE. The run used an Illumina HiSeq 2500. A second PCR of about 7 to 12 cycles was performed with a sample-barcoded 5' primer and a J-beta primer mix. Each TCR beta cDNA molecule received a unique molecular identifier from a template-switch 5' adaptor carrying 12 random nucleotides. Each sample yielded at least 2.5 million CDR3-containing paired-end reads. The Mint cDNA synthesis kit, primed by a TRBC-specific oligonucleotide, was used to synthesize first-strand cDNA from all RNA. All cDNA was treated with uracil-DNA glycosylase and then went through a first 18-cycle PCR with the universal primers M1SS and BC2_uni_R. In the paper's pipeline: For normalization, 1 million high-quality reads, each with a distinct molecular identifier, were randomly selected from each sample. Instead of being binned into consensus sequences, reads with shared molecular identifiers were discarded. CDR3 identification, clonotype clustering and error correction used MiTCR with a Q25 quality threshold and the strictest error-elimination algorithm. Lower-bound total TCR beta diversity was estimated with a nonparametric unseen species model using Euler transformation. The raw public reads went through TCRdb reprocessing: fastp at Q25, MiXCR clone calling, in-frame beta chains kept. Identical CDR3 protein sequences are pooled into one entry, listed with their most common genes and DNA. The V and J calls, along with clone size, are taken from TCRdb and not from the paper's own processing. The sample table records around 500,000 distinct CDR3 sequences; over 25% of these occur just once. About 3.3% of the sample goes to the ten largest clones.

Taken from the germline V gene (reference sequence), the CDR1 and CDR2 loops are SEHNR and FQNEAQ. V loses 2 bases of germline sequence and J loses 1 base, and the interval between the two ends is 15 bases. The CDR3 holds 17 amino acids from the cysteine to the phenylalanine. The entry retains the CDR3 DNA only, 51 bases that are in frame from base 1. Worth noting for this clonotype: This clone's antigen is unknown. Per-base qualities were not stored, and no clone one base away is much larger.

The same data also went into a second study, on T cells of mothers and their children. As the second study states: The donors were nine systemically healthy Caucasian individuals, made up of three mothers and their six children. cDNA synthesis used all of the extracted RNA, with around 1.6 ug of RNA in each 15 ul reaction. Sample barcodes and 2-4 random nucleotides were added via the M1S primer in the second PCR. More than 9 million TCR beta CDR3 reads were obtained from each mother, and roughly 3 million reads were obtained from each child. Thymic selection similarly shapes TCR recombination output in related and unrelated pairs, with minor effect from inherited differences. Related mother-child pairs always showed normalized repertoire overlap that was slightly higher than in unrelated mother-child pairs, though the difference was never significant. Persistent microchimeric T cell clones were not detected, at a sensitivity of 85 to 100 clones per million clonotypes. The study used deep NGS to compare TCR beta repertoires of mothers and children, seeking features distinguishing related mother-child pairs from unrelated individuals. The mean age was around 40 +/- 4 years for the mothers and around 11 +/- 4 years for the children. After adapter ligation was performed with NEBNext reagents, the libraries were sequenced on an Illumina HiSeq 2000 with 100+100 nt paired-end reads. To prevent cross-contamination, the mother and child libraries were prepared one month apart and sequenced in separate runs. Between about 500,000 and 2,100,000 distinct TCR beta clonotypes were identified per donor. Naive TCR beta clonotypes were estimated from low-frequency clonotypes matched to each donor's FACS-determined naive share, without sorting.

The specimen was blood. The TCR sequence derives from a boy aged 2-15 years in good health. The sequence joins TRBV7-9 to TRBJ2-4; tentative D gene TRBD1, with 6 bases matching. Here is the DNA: TGTGCCAGCAGCTTAATCCGGGGCCAGGGGGCCAAAAACATTCAGTACTTC. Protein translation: CASSLIRGQGAKNIQYF.